The clone carrying this T cell receptor (beta chain) has just a few counts. The CDR3 extends over 13 amino acids. Germline-derived CDR1 and CDR2 are SNHLY and FYNNEI. The PCR made use of 60 Vbeta and 13 Jbeta primers. Here immunoSEQ multiplex PCR was the method, and the copy in TCRdb shows in-frame clones only, minus some. The repertoire holds 95,000 to 150,000 clones, roughly 9% seen once, with approximately 6.6% in the top ten. This sample was taken from a study of cytomegalovirus exposure and HLA in healthy donors. The V call is TRBV2, the J call TRBJ2-7, with D possibly TRBD2 on 6 matching bases. The DNA end lines up better with TRBJ2-5; the J call may be wrong. The clonotype originates from a woman aged 35 to 49 in good health and CMV-seropositive. Sample: PBMCs. Here the CDR3 reads CASSEGLEGTQYF. CDR3 bases: TGTGCCAGCAGTGAAGGGCTGGAGGGGACCCAGTACTTC.